Each of the 22 T cell receptor beta chains below was sequenced from the same sample in a study of blood T cells in healthy people across ages. It was with a sample-barcoded 5' primer and a J-beta primer mix that a second PCR of roughly 7 to 11 cycles was run. TCRdb passed the 5' RACE reads through MiXCR, listing each CDR3 protein once. The table lists roughly 2 million distinct CDR3 sequences, around 48% of them singletons. The sample consisted of blood. The receptors stem from a woman aged 40 to 49 in good health.

The genes are TRBV27 and TRBJ1-2; TRBD1 might be the D (6 bases). The V end lost 9 bases, the J end lost 2 bases, and 16 bases lay between the germline ends. CDR3 length: 14 residues. The germline gives CDR1 MNHEY, CDR2 SMNVEV (reference sequence). Written as DNA, the CDR3 is TGTGCCAGTACGAGGGCAGGGGAGAACTATGGCTACACCTTC. Translated, it gives CASTRAGENYGYTF.

V usage is TRBV12-3 or TRBV12-4 and J usage is TRBJ1-4; unclear D gene. There are 14 residues in the CDR3. Trimming pared 6 bases from V and 6 bases from J, leaving 14 bases between. Here the CDR3 reads CASRPTGGYEKLFF. The CDR3 nucleotides read TGTGCCAGCAGACCGACGGGAGGATATGAAAAACTGTTTTTT.

This clonotype was observed a few times. The V and J genes are TRBV9 and TRBJ2-1; weak D call: TRBD1 (6 bases). The CDR3 loop spans 11 amino acids. Trimming took off 2 bases at V and 10 bases at J, with 7 bases between the two ends. From germline, CDR1 is SGDLS and CDR2 YYNGEE. The CDR3 protein is CASSVGQEQFF. The DNA of the CDR3 is TGTGCCAGCAGCGTCGGACAGGAGCAGTTCTTC.

The chain joins TRBV5-5 to TRBJ1-1, with D possibly matching TRBD1 (5 bases). CDR1 and CDR2 from the germline V gene are SGHKS and YYEKEE (reference sequence). V shed 4 bases and J shed 6 bases, with 22 bases lying between them. The CDR3 spans 16 residues. CDR3 sequence (DNA): TGTGCCAGCAGCAGTCCCGGGACCCGCGAGTCGGCTGAAGCTTTCTTT. It encodes CASSSPGTRESAEAFF.

Only a few counts were recorded for this clonotype. The V gene is TRBV7-2, the J gene TRBJ1-2; no firm D call. The CDR3 has 13 amino acids. Germline V gene lookup returns CDR1 SGHTA and CDR2 FQGNSA. V dropped 8 bases and J dropped 2 bases, with 12 bases sitting between them. This chain's CDR3 is CASDSRLNYGYTF. Written as DNA, the CDR3 is TGTGCCAGCGATTCGCGACTCAACTATGGCTACACCTTC.

This clonotype was recorded only once. This chain connects TRBV6-2 or TRBV6-3 to TRBJ2-4; no firm D call. This CDR3 is 16 amino acids long. Trimming removed 2 bases at V and 2 bases at J, with 13 bases between. Germline values: CDR1 MNHEY, CDR2 SVGEGT. The CDR3 sequence is CASSYPGTQTKNIQYF. DNA of the CDR3: TGTGCCAGCAGTTACCCTGGAACACAAACCAAAAACATTCAGTACTTC.

The V gene is TRBV29-1, the J gene TRBJ2-5, with D perhaps assigned TRBD1 or TRBD2 (6 bases each). The ends were cut back, 4 bases at V and 4 bases at J, with 13 bases in the middle. Germline V lookup: CDR1 SQVTM, CDR2 ANQGSEA. CDR3 size: 13 residues. The CDR3 nucleotides read TGCAGCGTTGGCGTACAGGGAGGAGAGACCCAGTACTTC. Translating gives CSVGVQGGETQYF. The whole variable domain, filled in from reference TRBV29-1 and TRBJ2-5, reads SAVISQKPSRDICQRGTSLTIQCQVDSQVTMMFWYRQQPGQSLTLIATANQGSEATYESGFVIDKFPISRPNLTFSTLTVSNMSPEDSSIYLCSVGVQGGETQYFGPGTRLLVL.

The rearrangement joins TRBV29-1 to TRBJ1-1; 7 bases line up with TRBD1. Germline assignment: CDR1 SQVTM and CDR2 ANQGSEA. The CDR3 extends over 11 amino acids. Trimming removed 7 bases from V and 3 bases from J; junction bases left unmatched: 2. Here the CDR3 reads CSGQGHTEAFF. The CDR3 nucleotides are TGCAGCGGACAGGGTCACACTGAAGCTTTCTTT.

The rearrangement links TRBV20-1 to TRBJ2-1; 7 nucleotides align to TRBD1. CDR1 and CDR2 from the germline V gene are DFQATT and SNEGSKA (reference sequence). The CDR3 has 14 amino acids. The trim removed 5 bases at V and 7 bases at J, leaving 11 bases unmatched. CDR3 residues: CSAPIETGWNEQFF. The CDR3 nucleotides read TGCAGTGCTCCCATCGAGACAGGGTGGAATGAGCAGTTCTTC.

This clonotype has a single count. The V call is TRBV20-1, the J call TRBJ2-3; TRBD1 aligns across 7 bases. Germline assignment: CDR1 DFQATT and CDR2 SNEGSKA (reference sequence). The CDR3 loop spans 14 amino acids. The CDR3 DNA reads TGCACTCCCGGGACGGGACAGACGACAGATACGCAGTATTTT. This encodes CTPGTGQTTDTQYF.

As DNA, the CDR3 is TGTGCCAGCAGGAACAGGGCCAACACAGATACGCAGTATTTT. Protein: CASRNRANTDTQYF. The chain combines TRBV11-2 with TRBJ2-3, with TRBD1 as a possible D gene (6 bases). This CDR3 is 14 amino acids long. Per germline, CDR1 SGHAT and CDR2 FQNNGV. Between the trimmed V and J ends, which lost 6 bases and 2 bases, there was a span of 12 bases.

A few counts support this clonotype. The chain recombines TRBV12-3 or TRBV12-4 with TRBJ1-5; D not resolved. V shed 0 bases and J shed 7 bases, with 13 bases lying between them. CDR3 size: 15 residues. CDR3 DNA sequence: TGTGCCAGCAGTTTAGCGGGTGCAGGTGGACAGCCCCAGCATTTT. It translates to CASSLAGAGGQPQHF.

The CDR3, as DNA: TGCGCCAGCAGCCAACCCGGTTGGGGTGCGGGCTCCTACAATGAGCAGTTCTTC. Amino acids: CASSQPGWGAGSYNEQFF. The chain links TRBV4-1 to TRBJ2-1; D perhaps matches TRBD2 (5 bases). V was pared by 2 bases and J by 0 bases, with 17 bases between. The length of the CDR3 is 18 residues. In germline, CDR1 is MGHRA, CDR2 YSYEKL.

This clonotype was counted a few times. The V call is TRBV28, the J call TRBJ2-5, with 8 bases fitting TRBD2. CDR3 size: 17 residues. Germline V gene lookup returns CDR1 MDHEN and CDR2 SYDVKM. V lost 5 bases to trimming and J lost 0 bases; unmatched junction nucleotides: 11. CDR3 in amino acids: CASSIPVTSGYQETQYF. The CDR3 DNA reads as TGTGCCAGCAGTATCCCTGTTACTAGCGGATACCAAGAGACCCAGTACTTC.

The J gene is TRBJ1-2, the V gene TRBV28; D is undetermined. The germline CDR1 and CDR2 sequences are MDHEN and SYDVKM. V was pared by 6 bases and J by 4 bases, with 12 bases between. The CDR3 sequence is 13 residues long. Here the CDR3 DNA reads TGTGCCAGCAGGGGCGGGAGCGCCTATGGCTACACCTTC. Its translation: CASRGGSAYGYTF.

This clonotype turned up a few times. V is TRBV7-9 and J is TRBJ2-3; D could derive from TRBD1 or TRBD2 (5 bases each). The CDR3 covers 16 residues. Germline CDR1 reads SEHNR; CDR2 reads FQNEAQ (reference sequence). Trimming pared 6 bases from V and 2 bases from J, leaving 18 bases between. The CDR3 DNA reads TGTGCCAGCAGACCCCCCGGGGCCCGACTCACAGATACGCAGTATTTT. Protein: CASRPPGARLTDTQYF.

The V gene is TRBV6-5, the J gene TRBJ2-7; 8 nucleotides line up with TRBD1. The V and J ends lost 6 bases and 2 bases, in that order; junction bases with no gene match: 12. The CDR3 contains 16 residues. Germline V gene data show CDR1 as MNHEY and CDR2 as SVGAGI. This CDR3 is CASRGLTGTGTYEQYF. CDR3 sequence (DNA): TGTGCCAGCAGAGGACTAACCGGGACAGGCACCTACGAGCAGTACTTC.

This sequence joins TRBV12-3 or TRBV12-4 and TRBJ1-1; a weak D match, TRBD1 (5 bases). V lost 5 bases, J lost 4 bases, and 14 bases lay in between. There are 14 residues in the CDR3. CDR3 region: CASSPAGSVTEAFF. The CDR3 region has the DNA TGTGCCAGCAGTCCCGCAGGGTCGGTCACTGAAGCTTTCTTT.

This clonotype appeared a few times. CDR3 in amino acids: CASSLGQSQGTEAFF. CDR3 DNA: TGTGCCAGCAGCTTGGGACAATCGCAAGGGACTGAAGCTTTCTTT. The genes are TRBV7-6 and TRBJ1-1; possibly TRBD1 for D (6 bases). The V gene lost 3 bases and the J gene lost 5 bases, with 16 bases spanning the gap. Germline CDR1 SGHVS, CDR2 FNYEAQ. CDR3 size: 15 residues.

This rearrangement joins TRBV4-2 to TRBJ1-1; weak D call: TRBD1 (5 bases). Germline lookup yields CDR1 LGHNA and CDR2 YNFKEQ. Deletions cut 1 base from V and 11 bases from J, with 20 bases between. CDR3 length equals 15 residues. The CDR3 bases are TGTGCCAGCAGCCAAGCTACACAGGAGACGGGCCGGGCTTTCTTT. It codes for CASSQATQETGRAFF.

The chain uses TRBV7-9 and TRBJ2-5; D is unresolved. The J call may be wrong; the DNA end is better matched by TRBJ2-7. The germline gives CDR1 SEHNR, CDR2 FQNEAQ (reference sequence). This CDR3 has 13 residues. The CDR3 spells CASSLHTGDEQYF. CDR3 in DNA: TGTGCCAGCAGCTTACATACTGGGGACGAGCAGTACTTC.

This chain connects TRBV4-2 to TRBJ1-2, with 12 nucleotides matching TRBD1. V lost 0 bases and J lost 8; bases outside the gene matches: 4. Germline assignment: CDR1 LGHNA and CDR2 YNFKEQ. The CDR3 runs 15 residues. CDR3 in DNA: TGTGCCAGCAGCCAAGAAGGGACAGGGGGCCTAGGCTACACCTTC. This sequence encodes CASSQEGTGGLGYTF.